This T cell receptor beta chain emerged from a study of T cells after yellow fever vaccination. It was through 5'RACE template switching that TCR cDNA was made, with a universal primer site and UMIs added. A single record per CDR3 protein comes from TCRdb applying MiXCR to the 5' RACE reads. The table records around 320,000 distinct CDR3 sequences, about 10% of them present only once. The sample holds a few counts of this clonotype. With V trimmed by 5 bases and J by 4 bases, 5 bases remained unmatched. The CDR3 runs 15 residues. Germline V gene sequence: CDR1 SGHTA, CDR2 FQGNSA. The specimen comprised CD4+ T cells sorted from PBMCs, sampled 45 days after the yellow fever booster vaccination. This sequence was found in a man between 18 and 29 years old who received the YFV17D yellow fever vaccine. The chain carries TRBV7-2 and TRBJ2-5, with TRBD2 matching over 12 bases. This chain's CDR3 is CASSGKGLAGETQYF. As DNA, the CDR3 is TGTGCCAGCAGCGGGAAGGGACTAGCGGGAGAGACCCAGTACTTC.